This T cell receptor (beta chain) came from a study of CD8+ T cells in alopecia areata. Germline loops: CDR1 LNHNV, CDR2 YYDKDF (reference sequence). CDR3 length: 12 amino acids. V was clipped by 8 bases and J by 9 bases, with 15 bases between them. Extracted from the samples, RNA was reverse transcribed into cDNA to serve as the sequencing template. The table came from immunoSEQ multiplex PCR; TCRdb's copy has only in-frame clones and leaves some out. The table lists 200,000 to 250,000 clones, about three fifths of them singletons. The clonotype was recovered from a human donor with alopecia areata. The material was CD4+ T cells sorted from blood, obtained at week 0. This chain uses TRBV15 with TRBJ2-3, with D tentatively TRBD1 (5 bases). The CDR3 sequence: CATPENRRTQYF. CDR3 coding DNA: TGTGCCACCCCCGAGAACAGGAGAACGCAGTATTTT.